The 9 T cell receptor beta chains listed next were all sequenced from one sample in a study of cytomegalovirus exposure and HLA in healthy donors. The study ran its PCR with 60 Vbeta and 13 Jbeta primers. Some clones are missing from TCRdb's copy, which holds only in-frame ones; the method was immunoSEQ multiplex PCR. This repertoire shows some 200,000 clones, roughly 68% found once; its top ten account for roughly 1.9%. The sample taken for sequencing was PBMCs. Receptor source: a young woman in good health and CMV-seronegative.

V usage is TRBV19 and J usage is TRBJ1-1; D unresolved. The CDR3 is 11 amino acids. Germline-derived CDR1 and CDR2 are LNHDA and SQIVND (reference sequence). V gave up 9 bases and J gave up 8 bases, with 13 bases separating them. Here the CDR3 DNA reads TGTGCCAGCACCTTCGGGTACGAAGCTTTCTTT. It specifies CASTFGYEAFF. The full variable domain, completed using reference TRBV19 and TRBJ1-1, is DGGITQSPKYLFRKEGQNVTLSCEQNLNHDAMYWYRQDPGQGLRLIYYSQIVNDFQKGDIAEGYSVSREKKESFPLTVTSAQKNPTAFYLCASTFGYEAFFGQGTRLTVV.

CDR3 DNA: TGTGCCAGCAGCCGCGGGTTAGCTATAGGGGAGACCCAGTACTTC. This translates into CASSRGLAIGETQYF. This sequence joins TRBV11-2 and TRBJ2-5, with TRBD2 as a possible D gene (5 bases). CDR3 length equals 15 residues. V was shortened by 5 bases and J by 5 bases, with 18 bases between the two germline ends. The V gene's germline CDR1 is SGHAT and CDR2 FQNNGV.

This clone was seen a handful of times. The J gene is TRBJ1-5, the V gene TRBV6-1, with D uncertain. Germline CDR1 reads MNHNS; CDR2 reads SASEGT. Deletions cut 6 bases from V and 0 bases from J, with 12 bases between. This CDR3 has 15 amino acids. The CDR3 DNA follows: TGTGCCAGCAGACCCAGCGCCGATAGCAATCAGCCCCAGCATTTT. The encoded protein is CASRPSADSNQPQHF.

The CDR3 spells CASSLGGPGATNEKLFF. The CDR3 bases are TGCGCCAGCAGCTTGGGTGGCCCGGGGGCAACTAATGAAAAACTGTTTTTT. This chain links TRBV5-1 with TRBJ1-4; weak D call: TRBD1 (5 bases). The CDR3 has 17 residues. Germline values: CDR1 SGHRS, CDR2 YFSETQ. V was clipped by 0 bases and J by 0 bases, with 12 bases between them. The entire variable domain, with the rest obtained from reference TRBV5-1 and TRBJ1-4, is as follows: KAGVTQTPRYLIKTRGQQVTLSCSPISGHRSVSWYQQTPGQGLQFLFEYFSETQRNKGNFPGRFSGRQFSNSRSEMNVSTLELGDSALYLCASSLGGPGATNEKLFFGSGTQLSVL.

V is TRBV7-3 and J is TRBJ2-1; D is possibly TRBD2 (6 bases). Trimming shortened V by 5 bases and J by 4 bases, and 15 bases separated the two germline ends. Germline V gene sequence: CDR1 SGHTA, CDR2 FQGTGA. The CDR3 length is 15 residues. In DNA, the CDR3 is TGTGCCAGCAGCCCTTCACTAGCCGGTTACAATGAGCAGTTCTTC. It is translated as CASSPSLAGYNEQFF.

This clone was counted only a few times. The chain links TRBV11-2 to TRBJ2-7, with 9 nucleotides matching TRBD1. The CDR3 spans 14 residues. Germline V gene sequence: CDR1 SGHAT, CDR2 FQNNGV. Trimming removed 1 base from V and 5 bases from J; junction bases left unmatched: 3. The CDR3 is CASSLAGQGHEQYF. CDR3 in DNA: TGTGCCAGCAGCTTAGCGGGACAGGGCCACGAGCAGTACTTC.

The chain carries TRBV9 and TRBJ1-1; D is undetermined. Looked up from germline, CDR1 is SGDLS and CDR2 is YYNGEE. V was trimmed by 0 bases and J by 6 bases, leaving 9 bases between them. The CDR3 runs to 13 residues. The CDR3, as DNA: TGTGCCAGCAGCGTAGGTAGTAACGCTGAAGCTTTCTTT. Its protein is CASSVGSNAEAFF.

This clone has just a few counts. The genes are TRBV9 and TRBJ1-2, with D maybe TRBD1 (6 bases). Germline values: CDR1 SGDLS, CDR2 YYNGEE. V dropped 0 bases and J dropped 1 base, with 10 bases sitting between them. This CDR3 is 15 amino acids long. CDR3 sequence reads: CASSVARDNNYGYTF. CDR3 sequence (DNA): TGTGCCAGCAGCGTAGCTCGGGACAATAACTATGGCTACACCTTC.

The rearrangement links TRBV2 to TRBJ1-1; a possible D gene is TRBD1 (5 bases). The V gene lost 4 bases and the J gene lost 1 base, with 10 bases spanning the gap. CDR3 length: 14 amino acids. From germline, CDR1 is SNHLY and CDR2 FYNNEI. The CDR3 coding sequence is TGTGCCAGCAGTGTAGGGGCCCGGAACACTGAAGCTTTCTTT. It encodes CASSVGARNTEAFF.